This T cell receptor (beta chain) was captured in a study of shared clonotypes between healthy human individuals (dated by TCRdb to the early 2020s). Describing the broader study: A couple of women and a few men aged 18 to 49 years were included in the cohort. To estimate repertoire size and how much clonotypes are shared between individuals, the study performed deep sequencing of blood TCR repertoires from a few healthy adults. Leukapheresis yielded between about 0.94 and 9.5 billion PBMCs per donor. To increase sequencing depth and limit assay-specific biases, TCR repertoire library preparation and sequencing were carried out by different laboratories using diverse techniques. Paper-wide results and their limitations: Pairwise subsampling indicated that sequencing depth was expected to affect the degree of clonotype sharing among donors. Because the study included only a small number of donors, the genetic and exposure-history diversity represented was limited. Sampling was limited to blood, and TCR repertoires in tissue likely differ from TCR repertoires in blood.

Using the deep immunoSEQ assay, TCR CDR3 regions were amplified from genomic DNA by multiplex PCR. Extracted genomic DNA from each cell subset was distributed evenly across all wells of several immunoSEQ 96-well plates, and each plate was treated as a replicate. For unsorted PBMC, each replicate PCR was loaded with 300 ng genomic DNA, equivalent to 25,000 to 35,000 T cell genomes. Genomic DNA from unsorted PBMC was sequenced over ten immunoSEQ deep assay plates. Purified libraries were quantified with a Qubit 3.0 fluorometer, sized on a Bioanalyzer 2100, and re-quantified with the KAPA Library Quantification kit. A separate single-read 150-cycle Illumina NextSeq 550 flow cell was used to sequence each immunoSEQ 96-well plate. Regarding the original processing steps: The immunoSEQ output contained only junctional sequences without quality scores, so filtering could not match that applied to full-length reads. Sequences were annotated with PyIR, a Python wrapper for IgBLAST v1.9, and V/J genes and CDR3 were assigned using IMGT germline references. Reads with weak V/J assignments (E-value above 1e-6), missing CDR3, stop codons, out-of-frame junctions, or ambiguous translated residues were removed. V3J clonotypes were defined as sequences sharing an identical inferred V gene, J gene, and CDR3 amino acid sequence. Percentage overlap between repertoires was computed as shared unique clonotypes divided by the size of the smaller repertoire. Three approaches were used to assess repertoire richness: RTK rarefaction, the Chao1 estimator, and Recon v2.1 estimates of unobserved clonotypes. Entries here come from immuneACCESS through TCRdb and include only in-frame sequences with V and J called. Some clones fail to appear in such tables; in the studies checked, an unresolved V gene covers under half of the shortfall, and the cause of the remainder is unknown. For V, J and clone size, that table is used; D and trimming come from the DNA. The sample table lists about 470,000 clones, 75% to 85% of them with a count of one. The ten most abundant clones make up about 13% of the sample.

Donors were healthy HIV-negative adults with no recently reported acute infections or vaccinations. Every donor was a Caucasian adult living in Nashville, Tennessee, USA. In the unsorted samples, 70 million to 90 million PBMCs were counted, and genomic DNA was extracted using the QIAamp DNA Blood Mini kit. Blood was obtained by leukapheresis, after which PBMCs were separated by Ficoll-Histopaque density gradient centrifugation and cryopreserved in liquid nitrogen vapor phase. In the case of this clone: No cognate antigen has been identified for it. No much larger clone is present one base from it, and per-base qualities are unavailable.

The TCR sequence derives from a middle-aged woman in good health. Some clones in this sample may be carry-over from other donors' samples. What was sequenced was PBMCs.

The CDR3 in this case is CASSLRRQGDSGANVLTF. The nucleotide sequence reads as follows: TGTGCCAGCAGCTTAAGACGGCAGGGCGACTCTGGGGCCAACGTCCTGACTTTC. This sequence uses TRBV11-3 and TRBJ2-6; the D gene is perhaps TRBD1, on 5 matching bases. From the cysteine through the phenylalanine, the CDR3 covers 18 amino acids. Of all the DNA, just the CDR3 is kept, 54 bases in frame from base 1. CDR1 is given as SGHNT and CDR2 as YENEEA, both from the germline V gene. The V and J ends are trimmed by 2 bases and 0 bases, leaving 14 bases between them.